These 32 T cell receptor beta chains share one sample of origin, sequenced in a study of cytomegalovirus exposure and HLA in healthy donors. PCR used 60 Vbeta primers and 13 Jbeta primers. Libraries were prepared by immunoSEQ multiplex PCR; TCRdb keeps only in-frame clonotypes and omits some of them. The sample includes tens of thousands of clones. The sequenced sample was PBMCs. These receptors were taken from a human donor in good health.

For the CDR3, the DNA is TGTGCCAGCAGCTTGGCGGACAGCTATGGCTACACCTTC. This sequence encodes CASSLADSYGYTF. This chain links TRBV5-5 with TRBJ1-2, with a weak D call TRBD1 (6 bases). Germline CDR1 reads SGHKS; CDR2 reads YYEKEE (reference sequence). The CDR3 extends over 13 amino acids. With 0 bases removed from V and 4 bases from J, the gap between germline ends came to 7 bases.

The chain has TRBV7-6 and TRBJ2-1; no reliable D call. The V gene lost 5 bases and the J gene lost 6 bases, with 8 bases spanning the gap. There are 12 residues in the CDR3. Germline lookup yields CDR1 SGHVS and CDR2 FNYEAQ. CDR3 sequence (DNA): TGTGCCAGCAGCCACGAGGCCAATGAGCAGTTCTTC. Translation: CASSHEANEQFF.

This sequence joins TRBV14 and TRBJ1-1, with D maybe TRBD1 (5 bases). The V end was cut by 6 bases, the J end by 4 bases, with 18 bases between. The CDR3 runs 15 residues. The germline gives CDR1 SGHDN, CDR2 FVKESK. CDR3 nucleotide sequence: TGTGCCAGCAGTCGACAGCCTCAGCAGTTCACTGAAGCTTTCTTT. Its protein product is CASSRQPQQFTEAFF.

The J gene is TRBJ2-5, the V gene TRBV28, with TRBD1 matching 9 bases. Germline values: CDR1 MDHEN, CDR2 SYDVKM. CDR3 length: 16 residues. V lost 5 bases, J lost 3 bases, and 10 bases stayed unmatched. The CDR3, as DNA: TGTGCCAGCAGTCCCGGGGGAACAGGGGGCGAAGAGACCCAGTACTTC. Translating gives CASSPGGTGGEETQYF.

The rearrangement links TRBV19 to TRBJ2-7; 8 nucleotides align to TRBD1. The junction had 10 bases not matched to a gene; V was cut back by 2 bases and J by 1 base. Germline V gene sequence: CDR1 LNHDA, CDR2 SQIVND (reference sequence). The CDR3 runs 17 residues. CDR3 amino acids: CASSIRSGQGASYEQYF. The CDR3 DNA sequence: TGTGCCAGTAGTATACGGTCGGGGCAGGGGGCTTCCTACGAGCAGTACTTC.

CDR3 bases: TGTGCCAGCAGTTCCCAGGGCAGCAATCAGCCCCAGCATTTT. Its protein is CASSSQGSNQPQHF. The chain links TRBV27 to TRBJ1-5; tentatively, D is TRBD1 (5 bases). This CDR3 contains 14 residues. V gave up 4 bases and J gave up 1 base, with 8 bases separating them. CDR1 is MNHEY and CDR2 is SMNVEV in the germline V gene (reference sequence).

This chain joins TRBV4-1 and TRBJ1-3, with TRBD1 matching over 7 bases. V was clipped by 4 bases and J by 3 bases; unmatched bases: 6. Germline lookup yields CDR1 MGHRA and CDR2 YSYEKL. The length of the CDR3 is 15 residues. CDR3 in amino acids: CASSRIRGDGNTIYF. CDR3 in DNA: TGCGCCAGCAGCCGCATCAGGGGGGATGGAAACACCATATATTTT.

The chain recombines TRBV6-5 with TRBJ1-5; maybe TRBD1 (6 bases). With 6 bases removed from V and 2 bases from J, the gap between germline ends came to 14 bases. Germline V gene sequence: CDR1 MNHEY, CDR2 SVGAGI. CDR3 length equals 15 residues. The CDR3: CASSSQGSGNQPQHF. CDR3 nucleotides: TGTGCCAGCAGCAGCCAGGGGTCGGGCAATCAGCCCCAGCATTTT.

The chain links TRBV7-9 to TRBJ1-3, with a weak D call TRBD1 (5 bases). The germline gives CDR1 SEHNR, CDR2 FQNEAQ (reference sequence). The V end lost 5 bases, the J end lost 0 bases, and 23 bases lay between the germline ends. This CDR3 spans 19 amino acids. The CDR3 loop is CASSTFEEAGHYSGNTIYF. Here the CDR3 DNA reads TGTGCCAGCAGCACCTTCGAAGAGGCAGGGCACTACTCTGGAAACACCATATATTTT.

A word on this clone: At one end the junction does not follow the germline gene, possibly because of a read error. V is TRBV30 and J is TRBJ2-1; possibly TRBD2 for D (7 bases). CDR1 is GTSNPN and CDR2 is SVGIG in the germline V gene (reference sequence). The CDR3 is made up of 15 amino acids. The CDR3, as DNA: TGTGCCGGGAGGGGGGGTAGCGGACGTGACAATGAGCAGTTCTTC. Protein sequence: CAGRGGSGRDNEQFF.

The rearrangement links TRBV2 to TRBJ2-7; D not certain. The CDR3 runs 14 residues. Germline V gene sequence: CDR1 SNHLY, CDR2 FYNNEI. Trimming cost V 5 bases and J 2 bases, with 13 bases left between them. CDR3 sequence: CASSQKASAYEQYF. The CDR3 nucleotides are TGTGCCAGCAGTCAGAAAGCGAGCGCCTACGAGCAGTACTTC.

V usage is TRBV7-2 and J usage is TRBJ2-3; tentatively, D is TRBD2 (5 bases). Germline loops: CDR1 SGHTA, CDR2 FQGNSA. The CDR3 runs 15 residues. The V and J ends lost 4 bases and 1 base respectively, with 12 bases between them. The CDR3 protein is CASSYTRGGTDTQYF. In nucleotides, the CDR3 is TGTGCCAGCAGCTATACTAGAGGTGGCACAGATACGCAGTATTTT.

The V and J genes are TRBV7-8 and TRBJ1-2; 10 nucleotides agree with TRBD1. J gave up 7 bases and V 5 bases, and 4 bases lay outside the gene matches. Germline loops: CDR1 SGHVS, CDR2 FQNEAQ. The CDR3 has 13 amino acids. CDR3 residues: CASSPGQGGGYTF. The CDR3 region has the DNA TGTGCCAGCAGCCCCGGACAGGGGGGTGGCTACACCTTC.

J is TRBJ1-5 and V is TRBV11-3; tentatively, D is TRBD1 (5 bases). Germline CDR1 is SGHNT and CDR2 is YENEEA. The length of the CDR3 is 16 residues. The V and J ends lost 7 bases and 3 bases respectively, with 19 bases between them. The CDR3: CASKTENTLNNQPQHF. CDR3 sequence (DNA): TGTGCCAGCAAGACAGAGAATACCCTTAACAATCAGCCCCAGCATTTT.

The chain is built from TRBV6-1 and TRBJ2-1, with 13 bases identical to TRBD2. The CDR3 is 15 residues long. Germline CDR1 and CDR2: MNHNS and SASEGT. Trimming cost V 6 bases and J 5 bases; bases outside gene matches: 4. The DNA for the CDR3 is TGTGCCAGCAGACCCGGACTAGCGGGAGACAATGAGCAGTTCTTC. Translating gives CASRPGLAGDNEQFF.

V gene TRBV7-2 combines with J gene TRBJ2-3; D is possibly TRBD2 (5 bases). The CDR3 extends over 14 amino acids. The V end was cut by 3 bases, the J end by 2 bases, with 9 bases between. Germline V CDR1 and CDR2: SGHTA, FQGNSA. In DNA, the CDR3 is TGTGCCAGCAGCTTGACACGGGACACAGATACGCAGTATTTT. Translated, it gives CASSLTRDTDTQYF.

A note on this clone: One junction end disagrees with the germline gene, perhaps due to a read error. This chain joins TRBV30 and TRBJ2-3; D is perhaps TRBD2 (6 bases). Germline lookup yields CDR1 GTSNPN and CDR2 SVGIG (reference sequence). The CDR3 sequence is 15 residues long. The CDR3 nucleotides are TGTGCCGGGAGAATCCGGGACTTGGGGTACGGCACGCAGTATTTT. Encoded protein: CAGRIRDLGYGTQYF.

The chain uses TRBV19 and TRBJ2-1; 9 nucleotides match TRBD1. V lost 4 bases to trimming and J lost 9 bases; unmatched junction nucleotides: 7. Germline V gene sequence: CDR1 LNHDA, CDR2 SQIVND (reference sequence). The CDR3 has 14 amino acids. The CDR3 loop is CASSTGQGRTEQFF. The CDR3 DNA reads TGTGCCAGTAGTACAGGACAGGGGAGGACTGAGCAGTTCTTC.

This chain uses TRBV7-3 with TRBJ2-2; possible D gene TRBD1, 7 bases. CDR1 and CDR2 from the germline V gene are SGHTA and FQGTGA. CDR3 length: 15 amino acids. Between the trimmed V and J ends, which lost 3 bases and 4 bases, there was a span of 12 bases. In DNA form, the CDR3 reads TGTGCCAGCAGCTTTTCAGGGGGAGGCACCGGGGAGCTGTTTTTT. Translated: CASSFSGGGTGELFF.

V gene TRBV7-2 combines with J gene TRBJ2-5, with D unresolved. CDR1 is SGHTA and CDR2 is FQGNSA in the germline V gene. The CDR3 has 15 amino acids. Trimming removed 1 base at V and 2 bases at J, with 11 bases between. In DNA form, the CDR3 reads TGTGCCAGCAGCTTAGGTGCGACTTCTCAAGAGACCCAGTACTTC. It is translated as CASSLGATSQETQYF. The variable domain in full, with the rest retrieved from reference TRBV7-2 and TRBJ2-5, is GAGVSQSPSNKVTEKGKDVELRCDPISGHTALYWYRQSLGQGLEFLIYFQGNSAPDKSGLPSDRFSAERTGGSVSTLTIQRTQQEDSAVYLCASSLGATSQETQYFGPGTRLLVL.

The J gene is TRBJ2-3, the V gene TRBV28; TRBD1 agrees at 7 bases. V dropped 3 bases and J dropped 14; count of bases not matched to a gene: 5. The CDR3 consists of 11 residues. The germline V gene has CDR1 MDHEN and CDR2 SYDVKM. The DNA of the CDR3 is TGTGCCAGCAGTTTGTCGACAGGGTGGTATTTT. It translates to CASSLSTGWYF.

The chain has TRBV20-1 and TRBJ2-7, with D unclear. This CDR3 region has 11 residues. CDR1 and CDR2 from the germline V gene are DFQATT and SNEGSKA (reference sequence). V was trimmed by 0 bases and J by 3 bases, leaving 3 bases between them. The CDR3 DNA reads TGCAGTGCTAGAGACGGCTACGAGCAGTACTTC. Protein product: CSARDGYEQYF.

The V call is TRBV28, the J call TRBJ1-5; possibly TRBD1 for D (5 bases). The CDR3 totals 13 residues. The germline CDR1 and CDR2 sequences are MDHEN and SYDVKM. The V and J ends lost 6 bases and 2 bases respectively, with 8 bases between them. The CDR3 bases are TGTGCCAGCAGGAAGACAGGCAATCAGCCCCAGCATTTT. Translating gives CASRKTGNQPQHF.

The CDR3 region is CASSLEGARSPLHF. CDR3 DNA sequence: TGTGCCAGCAGCTTAGAAGGGGCGCGTTCACCCCTCCACTTT. The rearrangement joins TRBV5-4 to TRBJ1-6; weak D call: TRBD1 (5 bases). The ends were cut back, 2 bases at V and 9 bases at J, with 12 bases in the middle. The germline gives CDR1 SGHNT, CDR2 YYREEE (reference sequence). The CDR3 is 14 amino acids.

DNA of the CDR3: TGTGCCAGCAGTGGGGGTATAGGACTAGCGGTAAATGAGCAGTTCTTC. This encodes CASSGGIGLAVNEQFF. The rearrangement joins TRBV6-1 to TRBJ2-1; 10 bases are a match to TRBD2. The CDR3 is 16 amino acids. V dropped 4 bases and J dropped 7; count of bases not matched to a gene: 10. In germline, CDR1 is MNHNS, CDR2 SASEGT.

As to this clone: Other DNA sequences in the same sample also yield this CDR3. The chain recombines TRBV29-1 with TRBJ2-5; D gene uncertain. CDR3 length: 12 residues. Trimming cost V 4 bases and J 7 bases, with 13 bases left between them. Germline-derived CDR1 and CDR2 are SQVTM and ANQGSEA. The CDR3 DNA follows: TGCAGCGTTGCTCGATATGGAGCGACCCAGTACTTC. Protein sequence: CSVARYGATQYF.

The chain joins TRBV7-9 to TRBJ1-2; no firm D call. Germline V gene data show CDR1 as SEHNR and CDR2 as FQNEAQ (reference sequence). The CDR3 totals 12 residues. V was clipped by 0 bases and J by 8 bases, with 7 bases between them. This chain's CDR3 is CASSLAGRGYTF. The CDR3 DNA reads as TGTGCCAGCAGCTTAGCGGGGAGGGGCTACACCTTC. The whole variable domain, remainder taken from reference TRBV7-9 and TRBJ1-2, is DTGVSQNPRHKITKRGQNVTFRCDPISEHNRLYWYRQTLGQGPEFLTYFQNEAQLEKSRLLSDRFSAERPKGSFSTLEIQRTEQGDSAMYLCASSLAGRGYTFGSGTRLTVV.

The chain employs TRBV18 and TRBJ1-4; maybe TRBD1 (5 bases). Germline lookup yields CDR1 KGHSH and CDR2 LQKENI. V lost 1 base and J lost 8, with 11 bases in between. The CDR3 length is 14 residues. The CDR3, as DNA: TGTGCCAGCTCACCACTAGGGGCCAAGGAAAAACTGTTTTTT. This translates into CASSPLGAKEKLFF.

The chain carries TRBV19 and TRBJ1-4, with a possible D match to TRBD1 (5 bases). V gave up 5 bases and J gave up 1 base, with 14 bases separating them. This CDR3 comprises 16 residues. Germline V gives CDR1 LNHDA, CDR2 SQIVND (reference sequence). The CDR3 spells CASSSNSGKTNEKLFF. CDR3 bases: TGTGCCAGTAGTTCGAATTCAGGGAAAACTAATGAAAAACTGTTTTTT.

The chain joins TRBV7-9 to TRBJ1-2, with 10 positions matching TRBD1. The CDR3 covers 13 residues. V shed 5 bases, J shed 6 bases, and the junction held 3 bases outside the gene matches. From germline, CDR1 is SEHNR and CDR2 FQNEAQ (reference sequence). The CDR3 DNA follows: TGTGCCAGCAGCGGCGGACAGGGGGATGGCTACACCTTC. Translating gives CASSGGQGDGYTF.

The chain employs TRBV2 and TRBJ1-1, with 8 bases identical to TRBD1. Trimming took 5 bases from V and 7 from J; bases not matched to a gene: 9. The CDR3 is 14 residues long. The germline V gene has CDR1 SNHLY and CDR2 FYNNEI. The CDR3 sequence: CASSNRGETGEAFF. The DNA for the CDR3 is TGTGCCAGCAGTAACAGGGGGGAAACGGGTGAAGCTTTCTTT.

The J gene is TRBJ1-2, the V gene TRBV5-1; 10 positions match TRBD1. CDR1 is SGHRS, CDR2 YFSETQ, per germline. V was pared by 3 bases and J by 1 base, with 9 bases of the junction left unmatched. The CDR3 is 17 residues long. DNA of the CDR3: TGCGCCAGCAGCTCAGTACACGGGACAGGGGATAACTATGGCTACACCTTC. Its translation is CASSSVHGTGDNYGYTF.